These 26 T cell receptor beta chains share one sample of origin, sequenced in a study of cytomegalovirus exposure and HLA in healthy donors. The primer mix had 60 Vbeta and 13 Jbeta primers. The protocol was immunoSEQ multiplex PCR, while the TCRdb copy is restricted to in-frame clones and leaves out a portion. This sample carries some 120,000 clones, about 63% of them seen once, and the ten largest clones take about 1.6%. The specimen sequenced was PBMCs. Receptors were obtained from a man aged 30-40 years in good health and CMV-seropositive.

V gene TRBV27 combines with J gene TRBJ2-7; 14 bases align to TRBD2. The V and J ends lost 6 bases and 4 bases, in that order; junction bases with no gene match: 11. The CDR3 runs 17 residues. Germline CDR1 and CDR2: MNHEY and SMNVEV (reference sequence). CDR3 sequence reads: CASSRSGLAGVVYEQYF. The DNA of the CDR3 is TGTGCCAGCAGCCGATCGGGACTAGCGGGAGTGGTATACGAGCAGTACTTC.

This clone was found a few times. V gene TRBV13 combines with J gene TRBJ1-1, with no clear D. V was trimmed by 6 bases and J by 4 bases, leaving 6 bases between them. This CDR3 is built from 11 residues. In germline, CDR1 is PRHDT, CDR2 FYEKMQ (reference sequence). The CDR3 loop is CASSSGTEAFF. CDR3 DNA sequence: TGTGCCAGCAGTAGCGGCACTGAAGCTTTCTTT.

The chain combines TRBV13 with TRBJ2-7; 11 bases align to TRBD2. The CDR3 is made up of 16 amino acids. V was pared by 5 bases and J by 4 bases, with 10 bases of the junction left unmatched. Germline V CDR1 and CDR2: PRHDT, FYEKMQ (reference sequence). CDR3 sequence reads: CASSRFGSGRGYEQYF. For the CDR3, the DNA is TGTGCCAGCAGCCGATTCGGTAGCGGGAGGGGGTACGAGCAGTACTTC.

This chain connects TRBV29-1 to TRBJ1-1; 7 positions match TRBD1. The germline V gene encodes CDR1 SQVTM and CDR2 ANQGSEA. This CDR3 has 16 amino acids. V gave up 3 bases and J gave up 0 bases; unmatched junction bases: 10. This CDR3 is CSVDWTGERLNTEAFF. CDR3 in DNA: TGCAGCGTTGATTGGACAGGAGAACGTTTGAACACTGAAGCTTTCTTT.

The rearrangement joins TRBV14 to TRBJ2-7, with 12 bases that match TRBD2. Germline loops: CDR1 SGHDN, CDR2 FVKESK. The CDR3 sequence is 15 residues long. Trimming at V came to 4 bases and at J to 7 bases, leaving 8 bases not matched to a gene. The CDR3 loop is CASSRPGLAGLEQYF. CDR3 coding DNA: TGTGCCAGCAGCCGACCGGGACTAGCGGGTCTAGAGCAGTACTTC. The whole variable domain, remainder taken from reference TRBV14 and TRBJ2-7, is EAGVTQFPSHSVIEKGQTVTLRCDPISGHDNLYWYRRVMGKEIKFLLHFVKESKQDESGMPNNRFLAERTGGTYSTLKVQPAELEDSGVYFCASSRPGLAGLEQYFGPGTRLTVT.

The table lists this clone with a few counts. The chain has TRBV10-3 and TRBJ2-5, with TRBD1 identical over 9 bases. Germline lookup yields CDR1 ENHRY and CDR2 SYGVKD. The CDR3 covers 13 residues. The ends lost 11 bases at V and 11 bases at J; junction bases unmatched: 15. The CDR3 DNA sequence: TGTGCCTGCCATGGACAGGGGAACTCTAGACAGTACTTC. This sequence encodes CACHGQGNSRQYF.

The DNA for the CDR3 is TGTGCCAGCAGCCCGAGGACAGGGGACAGGAACGAGCAGTACTTC. Translated: CASSPRTGDRNEQYF. The chain is built from TRBV5-8 and TRBJ2-7; 9 bases are shared with TRBD1. J gave up 5 bases and V 4 bases, and 10 bases lay outside the gene matches. Germline assignment: CDR1 SGHTS and CDR2 YDEGEE. CDR3 size: 15 residues.

This clone was seen a handful of times. V usage is TRBV27 and J usage is TRBJ2-7, with a weak D call TRBD1 (6 bases). Deletions cut 5 bases from V and 3 bases from J, with 20 bases between. The CDR3 covers 16 residues. Looked up from germline, CDR1 is MNHEY and CDR2 is SMNVEV (reference sequence). The CDR3 coding sequence is TGTGCCAGCAGTCCGTCGACAGGTGAGGGTCTCTACGAGCAGTACTTC. This codes for CASSPSTGEGLYEQYF.

Comments on this clone: At the DNA level, this CDR3 is encoded by other sequences in the same sample as well. The genes are TRBV6-6 and TRBJ1-2; D unclear. This CDR3 is 15 amino acids long. Germline values: CDR1 MNHNY, CDR2 SVGAGI (reference sequence). Between the trimmed V and J ends, which lost 5 bases and 4 bases, there was a span of 17 bases. CDR3 in amino acids: CASSGDPRDSYGYTF. The CDR3 coding sequence is TGTGCCAGCAGTGGAGATCCAAGAGACTCCTATGGCTACACCTTC.

J is TRBJ2-3 and V is TRBV5-1; TRBD2 matches 11 bases. In germline, CDR1 is SGHRS, CDR2 YFSETQ. CDR3 size: 17 residues. Trimming cost V 3 bases and J 3 bases; bases outside gene matches: 9. The CDR3 DNA sequence: TGCGCCAGCAGCTCTTTAGTAGCGGGAGGGGTGACAGATACGCAGTATTTT. It specifies CASSSLVAGGVTDTQYF.

The rearrangement joins TRBV18 to TRBJ1-5; no firm D call. The germline V gene encodes CDR1 KGHSH and CDR2 LQKENI. The CDR3 loop spans 13 amino acids. V was clipped by 6 bases and J by 5 bases, with 11 bases between them. The CDR3 region is CASSARRDQPQHF. Written as DNA, the CDR3 is TGTGCCAGCTCCGCCAGACGGGATCAGCCCCAGCATTTT.

V gene TRBV28 combines with J gene TRBJ2-2; TRBD1 matches at 7 bases. Germline values: CDR1 MDHEN, CDR2 SYDVKM. This CDR3 is 16 amino acids long. The junction had 7 bases not matched to a gene; V was cut back by 3 bases and J by 3 bases. CDR3 DNA sequence: TGTGCCAGCAGTTTGAACACAGGGGTGTACACCGGGGAGCTGTTTTTT. Protein product: CASSLNTGVYTGELFF.

The chain is built from TRBV7-6 and TRBJ2-1; TRBD2 might be the D (6 bases). Trimming took 4 bases from V and 5 from J, leaving 18 bases between them. The CDR3 contains 16 residues. CDR1 SGHVS and CDR2 FNYEAQ come from the germline V gene. The CDR3 here is CASSSPERGSNNEQFF. The CDR3 DNA reads as TGTGCCAGCAGCTCCCCAGAACGGGGGTCGAACAATGAGCAGTTCTTC.

This clone occurred once. The chain has TRBV5-1 and TRBJ2-1; 15 bases are a match to TRBD2. This CDR3 contains 15 residues. The V gene's germline CDR1 is SGHRS and CDR2 YFSETQ. V shed 4 bases and J 9 bases; nucleotides not matched to a gene: 5. CDR3 DNA sequence: TGCGCCAGCAGCCCAGGGACTAGCGGGAGGACTGAGCAGTTCTTC. This gives the protein CASSPGTSGRTEQFF.

The CDR3: CASSQEAVGTGIEQFF. CDR3 in DNA: TGCGCCAGCAGCCAAGAGGCGGTCGGGACAGGGATTGAGCAGTTCTTC. The chain carries TRBV4-3 and TRBJ2-1; 9 bases align to TRBD1. Germline CDR1 reads LGHNA; CDR2 reads YSLEER. V shed 0 bases and J 9 bases; nucleotides not matched to a gene: 9. This CDR3 is 16 amino acids long.

In its sample, this clone was seen a few times. The rearrangement uses TRBV6-1 and TRBJ2-1; the match to TRBD1 covers 9 bases. CDR1 MNHNS and CDR2 SASEGT come from the germline V gene. The CDR3 consists of 14 residues. The J segment lost 4 bases and the V segment lost 5 bases, leaving 3 bases of the junction unmatched. The CDR3 DNA reads TGTGCCAGCAGTCCACAGGGGGCGTACAATGAGCAGTTCTTC. It yields the protein CASSPQGAYNEQFF.

The rearrangement uses TRBV5-1 and TRBJ1-4; D perhaps matches TRBD1 (6 bases). The V end was cut by 4 bases, the J end by 0 bases, with 10 bases between. This CDR3 has 15 amino acids. Germline CDR1 and CDR2: SGHRS and YFSETQ. CDR3 protein: CASSGTFSTNEKLFF. CDR3 coding DNA: TGCGCCAGCAGCGGGACATTTTCAACTAATGAAAAACTGTTTTTT.

V is TRBV27 and J is TRBJ1-2; tentatively, D is TRBD1 (5 bases). Germline V gives CDR1 MNHEY, CDR2 SMNVEV (reference sequence). Trimming took 4 bases from V and 7 from J, leaving 16 bases between them. This CDR3 comprises 14 residues. The CDR3 region is CASSSRDGHFGYTF. CDR3 coding DNA: TGTGCCAGCAGTTCGCGGGACGGCCACTTTGGCTACACCTTC.

CDR3 bases: TGTGCCTGGAGGGCCGGTAGCGGCAGGGAGACCCAGTACTTC. Residues: CAWRAGSGRETQYF. The genes are TRBV30 and TRBJ2-5; TRBD2 is a possible D gene (6 bases). The ends were cut back, 3 bases at V and 5 bases at J, with 16 bases in the middle. CDR1 is GTSNPN, CDR2 SVGIG, per germline (reference sequence). The CDR3 spans 14 residues.

In regard to this clone: An end of the junction differs from the germline gene, which may be a read error. The rearrangement links TRBV7-7 to TRBJ2-5; TRBD2 is a possible D gene (7 bases). Germline CDR1 and CDR2: SSHAT and FNYEAQ (reference sequence). This CDR3 is 15 amino acids long. CDR3 coding DNA: TGTGCTAGCAGCCCAAGGGGGGGTTGGCAAGAGACCCAGTACTTC. Its protein product is CASSPRGGWQETQYF.

This clone was observed a few times. This chain uses TRBV5-4 with TRBJ2-1; 7 nucleotides match TRBD1. The CDR3 has 15 residues. V was clipped by 4 bases and J by 6 bases; unmatched bases: 10. CDR1 SGHNT and CDR2 YYREEE come from the germline V gene (reference sequence). Written as DNA, the CDR3 is TGTGCCAGCAGCGCATTACAGGGGATTAGCAATGAGCAGTTCTTC. As protein: CASSALQGISNEQFF.

The rearrangement links TRBV7-6 to TRBJ2-5; 12 bases fit TRBD2. The germline CDR1 and CDR2 sequences are SGHVS and FNYEAQ. The trim removed 3 bases at V and 6 bases at J, leaving 5 bases unmatched. This CDR3 is 15 amino acids long. CDR3 sequence (DNA): TGTGCCAGCAGCTTTGGACTAGCGGGATTAAAGACCCAGTACTTC. It specifies CASSFGLAGLKTQYF.

The chain recombines TRBV15 with TRBJ1-4; TRBD1 matches 7 bases. Unmatched junction bases numbered 8, after V lost 1 base and J lost 6 bases. The CDR3 length is 16 residues. Germline V gene data show CDR1 as LNHNV and CDR2 as YYDKDF (reference sequence). CDR3 coding DNA: TGTGCCACCAGCAGAGCCCCCACAGGGGCGTATGAAAAACTGTTTTTT. Residues: CATSRAPTGAYEKLFF.

This clone was found a few times. V gene TRBV7-2 combines with J gene TRBJ2-7; D not certain. V lost 3 bases and J 3 bases, leaving 9 bases between the germline ends. The CDR3 length is 13 residues. CDR1 is SGHTA, CDR2 FQGNSA, per germline. Here the CDR3 reads CASSFSYGYEQYF. The CDR3 DNA follows: TGTGCCAGCAGCTTTTCATACGGCTACGAGCAGTACTTC.

The chain recombines TRBV6-6 with TRBJ2-1; 10 nucleotides line up with TRBD2. From germline, CDR1 is MNHNY and CDR2 SVGAGI (reference sequence). The CDR3 consists of 11 residues. V lost 8 bases, J lost 15 bases, and 7 bases stayed unmatched. CDR3: CASGSGRVMFF. The CDR3 bases are TGTGCCAGCGGAAGCGGGAGGGTGATGTTCTTC.

The V call is TRBV29-1, the J call TRBJ1-2; 10 bases match TRBD1. J gave up 8 bases and V 7 bases, and 10 bases lay outside the gene matches. The CDR3 spans 13 residues. Germline V gene data show CDR1 as SQVTM and CDR2 as ANQGSEA. CDR3 loop: CSATTGGAGGYTF. The CDR3, as DNA: TGCAGCGCCACGACAGGGGGCGCGGGAGGCTACACCTTC.